The 24 T cell receptor beta chains reported below all come from one sample, sequenced in a study of cytomegalovirus exposure and HLA in healthy donors. The study ran its PCR with 60 Vbeta and 13 Jbeta primers. Clones were sequenced by immunoSEQ multiplex PCR, and TCRdb holds only the in-frame ones, with some missing. Here the sample spans 100,000 to 120,000 clones, more than 65% being singletons. Sequenced material: PBMCs. These receptors were obtained from a man younger than 40 in good health and CMV-seropositive.

The chain uses TRBV7-9 and TRBJ1-3; D possibly corresponds to TRBD1 (6 bases). The CDR3 loop spans 18 amino acids. Germline loops: CDR1 SEHNR, CDR2 FQNEAQ (reference sequence). V was trimmed by 3 bases and J by 4 bases, leaving 22 bases between them. The CDR3 protein is CASSFPKGQASSGNTIYF. CDR3 sequence (DNA): TGTGCCAGCAGCTTCCCAAAGGGACAAGCCTCTTCGGGAAACACCATATATTTT.

The CDR3 nucleotides are TGTGCTAGTGGTTTGGTATTGGGACAGGGGGCCTACGAGCAGTACTTC. Protein product: CASGLVLGQGAYEQYF. The chain is built from TRBV12-5 and TRBJ2-7, with TRBD1 identical over 11 bases. CDR3 size: 16 residues. From germline, CDR1 is LGHNT and CDR2 FRNRAP. V shed 0 bases and J 2 bases; nucleotides not matched to a gene: 3.

The chain couples TRBV6-6 to TRBJ2-7; TRBD2 agrees at 10 bases. The CDR3 is 15 residues long. J was trimmed by 1 base and V by 4 bases; bases with no gene match: 4. The germline V gene has CDR1 MNHNY and CDR2 SVGAGI (reference sequence). CDR3 amino acids: CASSCLAGVSYEQYF. As DNA, the CDR3 is TGTGCCAGCAGTTGCCTAGCGGGGGTGTCCTACGAGCAGTACTTC.

For the CDR3, the DNA is TGTGCCAGCAGTTTAGGCGGGGGGCTAGGAGACGAGCAGTACTTC. Translating gives CASSLGGGLGDEQYF. V usage is TRBV27 and J usage is TRBJ2-7; 8 bases line up with TRBD2. The CDR3 covers 15 residues. V was pared by 2 bases and J by 5 bases, with 8 bases of the junction left unmatched. The germline CDR1 and CDR2 sequences are MNHEY and SMNVEV (reference sequence).

The sample holds one count of this clone. The same CDR3 also results from other DNA sequences found in this sample. V gene TRBV25-1 combines with J gene TRBJ2-2; 9 bases match TRBD1. J was trimmed by 4 bases and V by 6 bases; bases with no gene match: 12. Germline assignment: CDR1 MGHDK and CDR2 SYGVNS. This CDR3 has 17 residues. This chain's CDR3 is CASRETPTGGRTGELFF. CDR3 bases: TGTGCCAGCAGGGAAACTCCTACAGGGGGCCGCACCGGGGAGCTGTTTTTT. The complete variable domain, with remaining parts taken from reference TRBV25-1 and TRBJ2-2, reads EADIYQTPRYLVIGTGKKITLECSQTMGHDKMYWYQQDPGMELHLIHYSYGVNSTEKGDLSSESTVSRIRTEHFPLTLESARPSHTSQYLCASRETPTGGRTGELFFGEGSRLTVL.

The chain uses TRBV27 and TRBJ2-7, with D unclear. Per germline, CDR1 MNHEY and CDR2 SMNVEV (reference sequence). The germline V and J ends were trimmed by 4 bases and 6 bases, with 4 bases remaining between them. CDR3 length: 10 amino acids. CDR3 protein: CASSWPEQYF. DNA of the CDR3: TGTGCCAGCAGTTGGCCCGAGCAGTACTTC.

This clone showed up just once. This chain joins TRBV7-9 and TRBJ2-7, with 12 bases that match TRBD2. CDR1 SEHNR and CDR2 FQNEAQ come from the germline V gene (reference sequence). J gave up 2 bases and V 5 bases, and 7 bases lay outside the gene matches. This CDR3 has 16 amino acids. As DNA, the CDR3 is TGTGCCAGCAGCGCAAGACTAGCGGGGGATACCTACGAGCAGTACTTC. Its translation: CASSARLAGDTYEQYF.

The chain carries TRBV7-9 and TRBJ2-5; 7 bases map to TRBD1. Near its end, the DNA agrees better with TRBJ2-7, so the J call may be wrong. Per germline, CDR1 SEHNR and CDR2 FQNEAQ (reference sequence). There are 13 residues in the CDR3. The CDR3 is CASSFGTDYEQYF. The CDR3 DNA reads TGTGCCAGCAGCTTTGGGACAGACTACGAGCAGTACTTC.

This clone was recorded only once. The gene calls are TRBV7-3 and TRBJ2-7, with D hard to call. Between the trimmed V and J ends, which lost 8 bases and 9 bases, there was a span of 5 bases. Germline V gives CDR1 SGHTA, CDR2 FQGTGA. CDR3 length: 8 amino acids. The DNA of the CDR3 is TGTGCCAGCTTCCGGCAGTACTTC. This codes for CASFRQYF.

In DNA, the CDR3 is TGTGCCAGCAGTGTGGGGGGGACTAATGAAAAACTGTTTTTT. As protein: CASSVGGTNEKLFF. The rearrangement links TRBV6-1 to TRBJ1-4; weak D call: TRBD1 (5 bases). Germline values: CDR1 MNHNS, CDR2 SASEGT. The CDR3 is 14 amino acids. V was clipped by 4 bases and J by 2 bases, with 8 bases between them.

The sample holds one count of this clone. A junction end diverges from the germline sequence, so it may reflect a read error. The V and J genes are TRBV7-9 and TRBJ2-3, with a possible D match to TRBD1 (5 bases). The CDR3 covers 16 residues. Looked up from germline, CDR1 is SEHNR and CDR2 is FQNEAQ (reference sequence). CDR3 in DNA: TGTTCCAGCACCCCGTGGACATCCCGTAGCACAGATACGCAGTATTTT. Its protein is CSSTPWTSRSTDTQYF.

The chain uses TRBV14 and TRBJ2-1; TRBD2 aligns across 11 bases. Germline loops: CDR1 SGHDN, CDR2 FVKESK. The V segment lost 0 bases and the J segment 0 bases; nucleotides outside the gene matches: 10. The CDR3 extends over 20 amino acids. The CDR3 coding sequence is TGTGCCAGCAGCCAAGACACTAGCGGGGGCGCTGGGCGCTCCTACAATGAGCAGTTCTTC. Encoded protein: CASSQDTSGGAGRSYNEQFF.

The V call is TRBV27, the J call TRBJ2-2; the match to TRBD1 covers 9 bases. The V and J ends lost 4 bases and 7 bases, in that order; junction bases with no gene match: 7. The CDR3 runs to 15 residues. The germline CDR1 and CDR2 sequences are MNHEY and SMNVEV (reference sequence). CDR3 in amino acids: CASSSRQGGDGELFF. The CDR3 DNA follows: TGTGCCAGCAGTTCTCGACAGGGGGGGGACGGGGAGCTGTTTTTT.

The gene calls are TRBV4-2 and TRBJ2-3; the D gene is possibly TRBD2 (7 bases). Trimming took off 1 base at V and 5 bases at J, with 13 bases between the two ends. Germline values: CDR1 LGHNA, CDR2 YNFKEQ. This CDR3 region has 15 residues. The CDR3 nucleotides read TGTGCCAGCAGCCAAGCTCGGGGGGCTGTAGATACGCAGTATTTT. Its protein product is CASSQARGAVDTQYF.

The DNA for the CDR3 is TGTGCCAGCAGTAGGGACAGTGAAAACACTGAAGCTTTCTTT. Translation gives CASSRDSENTEAFF. The rearrangement uses TRBV6-1 and TRBJ1-1; 7 nucleotides line up with TRBD1. CDR1 and CDR2 (germline): MNHNS, SASEGT. The CDR3 has 14 amino acids. Trimming took 5 bases from V and 2 from J; bases not matched to a gene: 5.

The chain carries TRBV19 and TRBJ2-3; 7 bases are a match to TRBD2. With 6 bases clipped from V and 3 bases from J, the junction kept 6 bases outside the gene matches. Looked up from germline, CDR1 is LNHDA and CDR2 is SQIVND (reference sequence). This CDR3 contains 14 residues. The CDR3 bases are TGTGCCAGTAGATATTCGGGGGGAACAGATACGCAGTATTTT. Its protein is CASRYSGGTDTQYF.

The chain uses TRBV6-5 and TRBJ1-2; D perhaps matches TRBD1 (6 bases). Per the germline V gene, CDR1 is MNHEY and CDR2 is SVGAGI. The V end lost 5 bases, the J end lost 1 base, and 11 bases lay between the germline ends. This CDR3 spans 14 amino acids. The CDR3: CASSPWTDNYGYTF. The CDR3 DNA reads TGTGCCAGCAGTCCATGGACAGATAACTATGGCTACACCTTC.

The V gene is TRBV7-6, the J gene TRBJ1-1, with a weak D call TRBD1 (5 bases). Germline CDR1 and CDR2: SGHVS and FNYEAQ. Trimming cost V 4 bases and J 7 bases, with 13 bases left between them. This CDR3 has 13 residues. CDR3 coding DNA: TGTGCCAGCAGCTCCCCGGACATAGGTGAAGCTTTCTTT. Amino acid sequence: CASSSPDIGEAFF. The full variable domain, completed using reference TRBV7-6 and TRBJ1-1, is GAGVSQSPRYKVTKRGQDVALRCDPISGHVSLYWYRQALGQGPEFLTYFNYEAQQDKSGLPNDRFSAERPEGSISTLTIQRTEQRDSAMYRCASSSPDIGEAFFGQGTRLTVV.

The chain recombines TRBV19 with TRBJ1-1; D not resolved. Per germline, CDR1 LNHDA and CDR2 SQIVND (reference sequence). CDR3 length: 13 residues. Trimming took off 3 bases at V and 5 bases at J, with 10 bases between the two ends. CDR3 DNA sequence: TGTGCCAGTAGTATCTGGAGGAGGACTGAAGCTTTCTTT. Translated, it gives CASSIWRRTEAFF.

The chain has TRBV4-2 and TRBJ1-2, with 7 bases fitting TRBD1. V was pared by 4 bases and J by 8 bases, with 13 bases of the junction left unmatched. This CDR3 has 15 amino acids. Germline V gene lookup returns CDR1 LGHNA and CDR2 YNFKEQ. The CDR3 here is CASSPDPFDREGYTF. In DNA form, the CDR3 reads TGTGCCAGCAGCCCAGATCCTTTCGACAGGGAAGGCTACACCTTC.

The rearrangement uses TRBV27 and TRBJ2-7, with 7 bases aligning to TRBD1. V shed 5 bases, J shed 3 bases, and the junction held 7 bases outside the gene matches. Germline assignment: CDR1 MNHEY and CDR2 SMNVEV (reference sequence). This CDR3 is built from 14 residues. The CDR3 loop is CASSPGDSVYEQYF. For the CDR3, the DNA is TGTGCCAGCAGTCCAGGGGACAGCGTCTACGAGCAGTACTTC.

This chain uses TRBV7-2 with TRBJ1-2, with a tentative D call TRBD1 (6 bases). V was pared by 0 bases and J by 4 bases, with 12 bases between. CDR3 length: 15 amino acids. In germline, CDR1 is SGHTA, CDR2 FQGNSA. The CDR3 DNA is TGTGCCAGCAGCTTAGCAGACAGGCCAATCTATGGCTACACCTTC. Translated, it gives CASSLADRPIYGYTF.

The genes are TRBV4-3 and TRBJ2-1; 7 nucleotides line up with TRBD2. V shed 1 base and J 13 bases; nucleotides not matched to a gene: 10. Germline V gives CDR1 LGHNA, CDR2 YSLEER. The CDR3 length is 14 residues. DNA of the CDR3: TGCGCCAGCAGCCAAGTGGGGACTAAGACAGAACAGTTCTTC. This sequence encodes CASSQVGTKTEQFF.

The chain joins TRBV27 to TRBJ1-4; tentative D call: TRBD1 (5 bases). The ends were cut back, 5 bases at V and 2 bases at J, with 9 bases in the middle. The CDR3 consists of 14 residues. CDR1 is MNHEY and CDR2 is SMNVEV in the germline V gene (reference sequence). CDR3 in amino acids: CASSRGRTNEKLFF. The CDR3 DNA reads as TGTGCCAGCAGTCGGGGGAGGACTAATGAAAAACTGTTTTTT. Variable domain in full (rest from reference TRBV27 and TRBJ1-4): EAQVTQNPRYLITVTGKKLTVTCSQNMNHEYMSWYRQDPGLGLRQIYYSMNVEVTDKGDVPEGYKVSRKEKRNFPLILESPSPNQTSLYFCASSRGRTNEKLFFGSGTQLSVL.